A single sample gave rise to the 15 T cell receptor beta chains below, sequenced in a study of T-cell reconstitution after alpha-beta-depleted transplantation in children. Preparation of the TCRbeta library used unique molecular identifiers. TCRdb itself ran the PCR reads through MiXCR, one entry per CDR3 protein. The sample contains over 200,000 distinct CDR3 sequences, roughly a tenth of which appear only once. Here the sequenced sample was PBMCs from the stem cell graft donor, taken from the stem cell graft. Receptor source: a human donor who donated a stem cell graft to a child with acute lymphoblastic leukemia.

DNA of the CDR3: TGTGCCAGCAGCCAAGAGGGGGTAGGGGGAGATACGCAGTATTTT. The encoded protein is CASSQEGVGGDTQYF. This chain connects TRBV4-2 to TRBJ2-3; maybe TRBD1 (6 bases). Looked up from germline, CDR1 is LGHNA and CDR2 is YNFKEQ. The CDR3 sequence is 15 residues long. V was pared by 0 bases and J by 5 bases, with 12 bases between.

In its sample, this clonotype was seen a few times. The chain joins TRBV2 to TRBJ2-3; 12 nucleotides agree with TRBD2. Germline V gene sequence: CDR1 SNHLY, CDR2 FYNNEI. The V gene end was trimmed by 5 bases and the J gene end by 2 bases; junction bases not matched to a gene: 11. The CDR3 has 18 residues. CDR3 in amino acids: CASSKRLAGVLLTDTQYF. The CDR3 coding sequence is TGTGCCAGCAGTAAAAGACTAGCGGGGGTTCTACTCACAGATACGCAGTATTTT.

The chain recombines TRBV12-3 or TRBV12-4 with TRBJ1-1; no clear D gene. With 3 bases removed from V and 7 bases from J, the gap between germline ends came to 12 bases. The CDR3 totals 13 residues. The CDR3 reads CASSFREGLEAFF. CDR3 bases: TGTGCCAGCAGTTTTAGGGAGGGCCTTGAAGCTTTCTTT.

The chain employs TRBV18 and TRBJ1-6; D possibly corresponds to TRBD1 (6 bases). The V end was cut by 5 bases, the J end by 0 bases, with 11 bases between. Looked up from germline, CDR1 is KGHSH and CDR2 is LQKENI. The CDR3 is 16 amino acids. The CDR3, as DNA: TGTGCCAGCTCAACTACAGGGAGCTCCTATAATTCACCCCTCCACTTT. It is translated as CASSTTGSSYNSPLHF.

This clonotype was detected a few times. V usage is TRBV5-1 and J usage is TRBJ2-7, with TRBD1 matching 7 bases. The CDR3 runs to 14 residues. V gave up 4 bases and J gave up 2 bases; unmatched junction bases: 6. Per the germline V gene, CDR1 is SGHRS and CDR2 is YFSETQ. The CDR3 loop is CASSTRDRTYEQYF. The CDR3 nucleotides read TGCGCCAGCAGCACCCGGGACAGAACCTACGAGCAGTACTTC.

This clonotype was seen many times. The genes are TRBV27 and TRBJ2-7; 11 nucleotides align to TRBD2. The CDR3 consists of 15 residues. Unmatched junction bases numbered 10, after V lost 6 bases and J lost 6 bases. Germline V gene lookup returns CDR1 MNHEY and CDR2 SMNVEV (reference sequence). In DNA, the CDR3 is TGTGCCAGCAGCACGCTAGCGGGGGGCCGCGGCGAGCAGTACTTC. The encoded protein is CASSTLAGGRGEQYF.

This clonotype has a handful of counts. The rearrangement joins TRBV9 to TRBJ1-5; D remains ambiguous. Per the germline V gene, CDR1 is SGDLS and CDR2 is YYNGEE. CDR3 length: 14 amino acids. Trimming stripped 0 bases from V and 0 bases from J, with 4 bases between. The CDR3 loop reads CASSVVNSNQPQHF. As DNA, the CDR3 is TGTGCCAGCAGCGTAGTGAATAGCAATCAGCCCCAGCATTTT.

V and J are TRBV29-1 and TRBJ2-7; no firm D call. The CDR3 has 11 residues. The V and J ends lost 7 bases and 3 bases respectively, with 10 bases between them. In germline, CDR1 is SQVTM, CDR2 ANQGSEA. Written as DNA, the CDR3 is TGCAGCGGGTGTTGGGACTACGAGCAGTACTTC. It codes for CSGCWDYEQYF.

This clonotype was recorded a few times. The chain combines TRBV5-1 with TRBJ1-3; 7 bases agree with TRBD1. Germline loops: CDR1 SGHRS, CDR2 YFSETQ. The CDR3 length is 15 residues. V shed 3 bases, J shed 1 base, and the junction held 4 bases outside the gene matches. The CDR3, as DNA: TGCGCCAGCAGCTGGGACAGAGGATCTGGAAACACCATATATTTT. Its translation: CASSWDRGSGNTIYF. Looking up the rest from reference TRBV5-1 and TRBJ1-3 gives the full variable domain: KAGVTQTPRYLIKTRGQQVTLSCSPISGHRSVSWYQQTPGQGLQFLFEYFSETQRNKGNFPGRFSGRQFSNSRSEMNVSTLELGDSALYLCASSWDRGSGNTIYFGEGSWLTVV.

This clonotype was detected many times. The rearrangement links TRBV7-2 to TRBJ1-4; the D gene is possibly TRBD1 (6 bases). CDR1 and CDR2 from the germline V gene are SGHTA and FQGNSA. Between the trimmed V and J ends, which lost 2 bases and 4 bases, there was a span of 11 bases. This CDR3 is 15 amino acids long. The CDR3 DNA follows: TGTGCCAGCAGCTTATCGGCAGGGGATAATGAAAAACTGTTTTTT. Its protein is CASSLSAGDNEKLFF.

The chain is built from TRBV12-3 or TRBV12-4 and TRBJ1-1; possibly TRBD1 for D (5 bases). The V end was cut by 5 bases, the J end by 3 bases, with 13 bases between. The CDR3 has 14 amino acids. The CDR3 nucleotides are TGTGCCAGCAGTCTAGGGTCAGGGCACACTGAAGCTTTCTTT. It codes for CASSLGSGHTEAFF.

This chain joins TRBV20-1 and TRBJ1-1; D is ambiguous. The CDR3 has 14 amino acids. Germline V gene sequence: CDR1 DFQATT, CDR2 SNEGSKA (reference sequence). V was shortened by 3 bases and J by 4 bases, with 15 bases between the two germline ends. The CDR3 spells CSARGTVIGTEAFF. CDR3 DNA: TGCAGTGCTAGGGGTACGGTTATTGGCACTGAAGCTTTCTTT.

The V call is TRBV7-9, the J call TRBJ2-1, with 7 bases identical to TRBD2. After removal of 1 base from V and 4 bases from J, the junction contained 4 bases not matched to a gene. The CDR3 is 15 amino acids. Germline lookup yields CDR1 SEHNR and CDR2 FQNEAQ (reference sequence). The CDR3 DNA reads as TGTGCCAGCAGCTTAGAAGGGAGGGAGTACAATGAGCAGTTCTTC. Protein product: CASSLEGREYNEQFF.

This clonotype was found many times. This rearrangement joins TRBV24-1 to TRBJ1-5, with D possibly TRBD1 on 5 matching bases. Between the trimmed V and J ends, which lost 4 bases and 5 bases, there was a span of 17 bases. This CDR3 spans 16 amino acids. The germline V gene has CDR1 KGHDR and CDR2 SFDVKD. CDR3 residues: CATSETRDDFDQPQHF. In DNA, the CDR3 is TGTGCCACCAGTGAGACCCGGGACGATTTTGATCAGCCCCAGCATTTT.

This clonotype was counted ten times or more. CDR3 nucleotide sequence: TGTGCCAGCAGCCAAGGGCCCCTCCGCTACGAGCAGTACTTC. Amino acid sequence: CASSQGPLRYEQYF. The rearrangement uses TRBV3-1 and TRBJ2-7; unclear D gene. The length of the CDR3 is 14 residues. Between the trimmed V and J ends, which lost 1 base and 3 bases, there was a span of 10 bases. Germline loops: CDR1 LGHDT, CDR2 YNNKEL (reference sequence).